This entry concerns a single T cell receptor (beta chain). This entry is derived from a study of shared clonotypes between healthy human individuals. Clones were read by immunoSEQ multiplex PCR, and TCRdb kept only the in-frame ones, dropping some. The table has some 1,400,000 clones, roughly 96% seen once; the top ten hold more than 0.9%. The V gene's germline CDR1 is KGHSY and CDR2 FQNENV. This CDR3 is 13 amino acids long. Trimming shortened V by 8 bases and J by 2 bases, and 12 bases separated the two germline ends. Naive CD45RA+ and memory CD45RA-negative subsets were split from CD4+ cells. The gene calls are TRBV16 and TRBJ1-1; D remains unclear. The TCR comes from a man aged 25-45 years in good health. Sequencing input: naive CD4+ T cells sorted from blood. As to subset: CD45RA+ positively selected. This CDR3 is CASLTTINTEAFF. In nucleotides, the CDR3 is TGTGCCAGCTTAACCACTATTAACACTGAAGCTTTCTTT.